Listed below are T cell receptor beta chains from one sample, sequenced in a study of early T cells in non-severe SARS-CoV-2 infection. One entry per CDR3 protein results from TCRdb running MiXCR on the 5' RACE reads. The sample carries fewer than 35,000 distinct CDR3 sequences, about 5.7% recorded once. The sequenced material came from whole blood. These receptors all come from an adult who was a healthcare worker with PCR-confirmed SARS-CoV-2 infection or an uninfected control (not recorded which). Both conserved end residues are part of each CDR3. A D gene is named only where the DNA matches it firmly. Clone sizes are given selectively: once, few, many, or a class where the clone is expanded.

DNA,CDR3,V,size,D,J
TGTGCCATCAGTCCAGGGTTGAATGAGCAGTTCTTC,CAISPGLNEQFF,TRBV10-3,many,NA,TRBJ2-1
TGTGCCAGCAGTGAGCAGGTTTACTCTGGAAACACCATATATTTT,CASSEQVYSGNTIYF,TRBV2,NA,NA,TRBJ1-3
TGTGCCATCAGTGACCCGGACACATACACAGATACGCAGTATTTT,CAISDPDTYTDTQYF,TRBV10-3,many,NA,TRBJ2-3
TGTGCCAGTGCCCCAGACACAGATACGCAGTATTTT,CASAPDTDTQYF,TRBV2,few,NA,TRBJ2-3
TGCAGTGCTAGTGCTGAAGATACGCAGTATTTT,CSASAEDTQYF,TRBV20-1,many,NA,TRBJ2-3
TGTGCCAGCAGACCTATCCGCCGGTCAGGGCGGAATTCACCCCTCCACTTT,CASRPIRRSGRNSPLHF,TRBV11-2,many,NA,TRBJ1-6
TGTGCCAGTAGTACTCGGGGGGACCAGCCCCAGCATTTT,CASSTRGDQPQHF,TRBV19,many,NA,TRBJ1-5
TGTGCCAGCAGTTTATTGGAGGGGAGGAAAGAGACCCAGTACTTC,CASSLLEGRKETQYF,TRBV12-3/TRBV12-4,many,NA,TRBJ2-5
TGTGCCACCAGCAGAGGGAAGACGGGACCTAGCAATCAGCCCCAGCATTTT,CATSRGKTGPSNQPQHF,TRBV15,many,NA,TRBJ1-5
TGTGCCAGCGCTATTGACAGGCCGAATTCACCCCTCCACTTT,CASAIDRPNSPLHF,TRBV6-5,many,NA,TRBJ1-6
TGTGCCATAGGACAGGCGGATACGCAGTATTTT,CAIGQADTQYF,TRBV10-3,NA,TRBD1,TRBJ2-3
TGCGCCAGCAGTGATTATTTAGGGGCCGACTCCTACGAGCAGTACTTC,CASSDYLGADSYEQYF,TRBV10-2,many,NA,TRBJ2-7
TGTGCCAGCAGATTGGACAGGGCTCTCTACACCTTC,CASRLDRALYTF,TRBV6-1,many,TRBD1,TRBJ1-2
TGTGCCAGCAGGCGGACAGGTACCCACTATGGCTACACCTTC,CASRRTGTHYGYTF,TRBV12-3/TRBV12-4,many,TRBD1,TRBJ1-2
TGTGCCTGGAGTCTCGACATACGGGGAGACTATGGCTACACCTTC,CAWSLDIRGDYGYTF,TRBV30,medium-sized,NA,TRBJ1-2
TGTGCCAGCAGCAGACTGCCGGGACCGGGGAAGGCCCAGTACTTC,CASSRLPGPGKAQYF,TRBV5-6,many,NA,TRBJ2-5
TGTGCCAGCAGCCGAGCGATGGCTCAGCCCCAGCATTTT,CASSRAMAQPQHF,TRBV27,many,NA,TRBJ1-5
TGCAGCGTTGTGCACGCCGGGAAACTAGTCGCCCATGAGCAGTTCTTC,CSVVHAGKLVAHEQFF,TRBV29-1,many,NA,TRBJ2-1
TGTGCCAGCAGGGGGGACTTGAGTGGTCAAGAGACCCAGTACTTC,CASRGDLSGQETQYF,TRBV2,many,NA,TRBJ2-5
TGTGCCAGCAGTTCGACGGGACAGGTTAGCAATCAGCCCCAGCATTTT,CASSSTGQVSNQPQHF,TRBV12-3/TRBV12-4,many,TRBD1,TRBJ1-5
TGTGCCAGCAGCAACACAGGGACTGGGGCCAACGTCCTGACTTTC,CASSNTGTGANVLTF,TRBV12-3/TRBV12-4,NA,NA,TRBJ2-6
TGTGCCAGCAGCTTAGTCGGGAACAATCAGCCCCAGCATTTT,CASSLVGNNQPQHF,TRBV7-9,many,NA,TRBJ1-5
TGCAGTGCTAGTTCCAGCGGGAGGGCAAGTGAGCAGTTCTTC,CSASSSGRASEQFF,TRBV20-1,NA,TRBD2,TRBJ2-1
TGTGCCAGCAGTCAAGATCTTGACGCCCTAGCGGGAACAGATACGCAGTATTTT,CASSQDLDALAGTDTQYF,TRBV14,NA,TRBD2,TRBJ2-3
TGTGCCAGCAGCTTGATGGGCAATGAGCAGTTCTTC,CASSLMGNEQFF,TRBV7-3,many,NA,TRBJ2-1
TGTGCCAGCAGCCAGGGGGTCGCCCTGGAGACCCAGTACTTC,CASSQGVALETQYF,TRBV5-5,NA,TRBD1,TRBJ2-5
TGTGCCAGCAGTCCGACAGGGTTCTTGGACAATGAGCAGTTCTTC,CASSPTGFLDNEQFF,TRBV6-5,many,TRBD1,TRBJ2-1
TGTGCCAGCAGTTACCGATTGGACAGTCCCTTATACTTC,CASSYRLDSPLYF,TRBV6-5,many,NA,TRBJ2-7
TGTGCCAGCAGCCAGGTTCGCTCACCCCTCCACTTT,CASSQVRSPLHF,TRBV14,many,NA,TRBJ1-6
TGTGCCAGCAGCTCCGGGTGGGGTACAGATACGCAGTATTTT,CASSSGWGTDTQYF,TRBV27,NA,NA,TRBJ2-3
TGCAGTGCTAGAGTGCGGGAGCCCTCCGGTCGGCAGTTCTTC,CSARVREPSGRQFF,TRBV20-1,NA,TRBD2,TRBJ2-1
TGTGCCAGCAGCCCGGGGGACAGGGGGTGGGCCTCCTACAATGAGCAGTTCTTC,CASSPGDRGWASYNEQFF,TRBV9,few,TRBD1,TRBJ2-1
TGTGCCAGCAGCTTGGACGGGAGATACGAGCAGTACTTC,CASSLDGRYEQYF,TRBV5-4,many,NA,TRBJ2-7
TGTGCCAGCAGCTTAGATTGGGACATGAACACTGAAGCTTTCTTT,CASSLDWDMNTEAFF,TRBV11-3,NA,NA,TRBJ1-1
TGTGCCAGCTCACCACCGGGCCTAGCGGGAGCCAAAAACATTCAGTACTTC,CASSPPGLAGAKNIQYF,TRBV18,many,TRBD2,TRBJ2-4
TGTGCCAGCAGCCCCCGGGACAGGTTAACTCGGGGCGGCACTGAAGCTTTCTTT,CASSPRDRLTRGGTEAFF,TRBV11-2,few,TRBD1,TRBJ1-1
TGTGCCAGCAGCCTACGAAGACAGGCGAACACCGGGGAGCTGTTTTTT,CASSLRRQANTGELFF,TRBV6-5,few,NA,TRBJ2-2
TGTGCCAGCCATCCCGATTCCAACAATGAGCAGTTCTTC,CASHPDSNNEQFF,TRBV11-2,few,NA,TRBJ2-1
TGTGCCAGCAGCCCCTCGACAGTGTCGAACTACGAGCAGTACTTC,CASSPSTVSNYEQYF,TRBV7-9,many,NA,TRBJ2-7
TGTGCCAGCAGCGCAACACAGGGGGCAAGCTCCTACAATGAGCAGTTCTTC,CASSATQGASSYNEQFF,TRBV7-9,NA,TRBD1,TRBJ2-1
TGTGCCAGCAGGCAACTCGACATGGGGGTCAGGGCCTACGAGCAGTACTTC,CASRQLDMGVRAYEQYF,TRBV27,many,NA,TRBJ2-7
TGCAGTGCCCGAGTGGGAGAGACCCAGTACTTC,CSARVGETQYF,TRBV20-1,many,NA,TRBJ2-5
TGCGCCAGCAGCCAAGATCGAGATAACATTCAGTACTTC,CASSQDRDNIQYF,TRBV4-3,few,NA,TRBJ2-4
TGTGCCAGCAGCGCTAGACAGGCCTCCTACGAGCAGTACTTC,CASSARQASYEQYF,TRBV7-9,many,NA,TRBJ2-7